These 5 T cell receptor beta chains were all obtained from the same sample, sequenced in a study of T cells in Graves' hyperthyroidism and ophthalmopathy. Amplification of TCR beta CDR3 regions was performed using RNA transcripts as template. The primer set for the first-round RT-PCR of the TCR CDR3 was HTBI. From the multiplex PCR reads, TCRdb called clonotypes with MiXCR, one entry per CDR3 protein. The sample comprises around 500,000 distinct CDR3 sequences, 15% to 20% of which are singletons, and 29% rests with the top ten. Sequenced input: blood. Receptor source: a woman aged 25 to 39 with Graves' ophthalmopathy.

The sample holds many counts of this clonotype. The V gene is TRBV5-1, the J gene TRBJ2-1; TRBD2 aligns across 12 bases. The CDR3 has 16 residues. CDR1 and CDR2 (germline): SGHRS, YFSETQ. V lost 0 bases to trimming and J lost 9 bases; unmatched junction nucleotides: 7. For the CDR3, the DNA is TGCGCCAGCAGCTTGGCCGCGACTAGCGGGAGAGGTGAGCAGTTCTTC. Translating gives CASSLAATSGRGEQFF.

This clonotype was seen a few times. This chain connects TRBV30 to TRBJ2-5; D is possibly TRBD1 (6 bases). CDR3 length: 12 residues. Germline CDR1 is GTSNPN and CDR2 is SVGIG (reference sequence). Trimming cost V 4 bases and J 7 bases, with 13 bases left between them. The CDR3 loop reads CAWTQGPGTQYF. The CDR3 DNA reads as TGTGCCTGGACCCAGGGGCCGGGGACCCAGTACTTC.

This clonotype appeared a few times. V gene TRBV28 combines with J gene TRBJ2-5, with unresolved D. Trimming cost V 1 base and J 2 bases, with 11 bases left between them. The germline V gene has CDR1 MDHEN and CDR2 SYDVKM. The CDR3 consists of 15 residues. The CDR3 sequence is CASSLLGRRQETQYF. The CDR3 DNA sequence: TGTGCCAGCAGTTTATTAGGCAGGAGACAAGAGACCCAGTACTTC.

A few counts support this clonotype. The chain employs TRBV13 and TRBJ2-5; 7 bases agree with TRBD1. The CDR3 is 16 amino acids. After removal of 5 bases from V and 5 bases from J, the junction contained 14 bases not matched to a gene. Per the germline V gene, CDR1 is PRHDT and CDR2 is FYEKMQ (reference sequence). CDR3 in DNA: TGTGCCAGCAGCCTATGGGACAGACGGATTTTGGAGACCCAGTACTTC. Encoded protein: CASSLWDRRILETQYF.

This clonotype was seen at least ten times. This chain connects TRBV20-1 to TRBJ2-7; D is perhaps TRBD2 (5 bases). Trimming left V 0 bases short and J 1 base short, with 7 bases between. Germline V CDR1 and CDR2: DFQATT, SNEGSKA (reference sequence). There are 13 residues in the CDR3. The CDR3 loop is CSARETGSYEQYF. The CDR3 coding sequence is TGCAGTGCTAGAGAAACGGGATCCTACGAGCAGTACTTC.